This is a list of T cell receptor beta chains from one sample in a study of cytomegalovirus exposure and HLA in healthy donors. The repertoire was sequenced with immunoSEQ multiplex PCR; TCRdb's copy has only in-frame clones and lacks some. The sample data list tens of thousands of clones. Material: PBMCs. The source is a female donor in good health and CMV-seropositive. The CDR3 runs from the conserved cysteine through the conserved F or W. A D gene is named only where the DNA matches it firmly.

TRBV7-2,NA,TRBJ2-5,CASSLQLIQETQYF,TGTGCCAGCAGCTTACAACTCATCCAAGAGACCCAGTACTTC
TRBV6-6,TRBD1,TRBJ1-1,CASSNRGGDTEAFF,TGTGCCAGCAGCAACAGGGGTGGGGACACTGAAGCTTTCTTT
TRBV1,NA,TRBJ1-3,CTSSQDPYPSGNTIYF,TGCACCAGCAGCCAAGATCCGTATCCCTCTGGAAACACCATATATTTT
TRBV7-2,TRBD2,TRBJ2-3,CASSPVSGGPSQYF,TGTGCCAGCAGCCCCGTTTCGGGAGGGCCTTCGCAGTATTTT
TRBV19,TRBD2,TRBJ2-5,CASSSRTSGRFQETQYF,TGTGCCAGTAGTTCCCGGACTAGCGGGAGGTTCCAAGAGACCCAGTACTTC
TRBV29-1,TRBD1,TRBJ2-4,CSVERWDRGAKNIQYF,TGCAGCGTTGAGAGGTGGGACAGGGGGGCCAAAAACATTCAGTACTTC
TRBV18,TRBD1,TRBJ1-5,CASAPTGGQGNQPQHF,TGTGCCAGCGCACCAACAGGGGGACAGGGCAATCAGCCCCAGCATTTT
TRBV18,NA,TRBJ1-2,CASSPPAEDYTF,TGTGCCAGCTCACCACCGGCCGAGGACTACACCTTC
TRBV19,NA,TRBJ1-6,CASNNRYNSPLHF,TGTGCCAGTAACAACAGGTATAATTCACCCCTCCACTTT
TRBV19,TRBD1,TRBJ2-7,CASSRRGDRTHYEQYF,TGTGCCAGTAGCCGGAGGGGGGACAGGACACACTACGAGCAGTACTTC
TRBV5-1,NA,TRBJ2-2,CASSLGDTNTGELFF,TGCGCCAGCAGCTTGGGGGACACGAACACCGGGGAGCTGTTTTTT
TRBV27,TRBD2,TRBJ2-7,CASSIGTSSYEQYF,TGTGCCAGCAGTATTGGGACTAGCTCCTACGAGCAGTACTTC
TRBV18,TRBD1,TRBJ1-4,CASSPIPAGQGNEKLFF,TGTGCCAGCTCACCTATCCCCGCGGGACAGGGAAATGAAAAACTGTTTTTT
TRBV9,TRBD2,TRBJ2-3,CASNKAGIGADTQYF,TGTGCCAGCAACAAAGCGGGAATCGGAGCAGATACGCAGTATTTT
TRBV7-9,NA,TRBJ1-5,CASSYTGQSQPQHF,TGTGCCAGCAGCTACACAGGGCAGAGCCAGCCCCAGCATTTT
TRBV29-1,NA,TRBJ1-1,CSVGWGPEAFF,TGCAGCGTGGGGTGGGGGCCCGAAGCTTTCTTT
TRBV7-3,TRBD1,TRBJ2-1,CASSFQGAAPYNEQFF,TGTGCCAGCAGCTTTCAGGGGGCGGCCCCCTACAATGAGCAGTTCTTC
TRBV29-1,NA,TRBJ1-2,CSVRGALRNGYTF,TGCAGCGTTCGGGGGGCGCTTAGGAATGGCTACACCTTC
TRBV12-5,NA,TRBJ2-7,CASSRLSSYEQYF,TGTGCTAGTTCGAGACTGAGCTCCTACGAGCAGTACTTC
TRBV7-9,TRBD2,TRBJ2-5,CATSSESGGTETQYF,TGTGCCACCAGTTCGGAGAGCGGGGGGACAGAGACCCAGTACTTC
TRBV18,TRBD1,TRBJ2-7,CASSPIQGAKYEQYF,TGTGCCAGCTCACCAATTCAGGGGGCGAAGTACGAGCAGTACTTC
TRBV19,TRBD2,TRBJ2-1,CASHRTSGRRNEQFF,TGTGCCAGCCACCGGACAAGCGGGAGAAGGAATGAGCAGTTCTTC
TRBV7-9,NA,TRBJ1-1,CASSLSESTEAFF,TGTGCCAGCAGCTTATCAGAATCCACTGAAGCTTTCTTT
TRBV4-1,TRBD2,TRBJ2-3,CASSQSLADSTDTQYF,TGCGCCAGCAGCCAATCTCTAGCGGACAGCACAGATACGCAGTATTTT
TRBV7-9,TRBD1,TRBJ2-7,CASSITGVGLYEQYF,TGTGCCAGCAGCATAACAGGGGTAGGGCTTTACGAGCAGTACTTC
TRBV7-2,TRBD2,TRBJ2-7,CASSSQGLAGDGEQYF,TGTGCCAGCAGCTCCCAGGGACTAGCGGGAGACGGCGAGCAGTACTTC
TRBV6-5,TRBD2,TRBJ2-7,CASSYSRGGMSYEQYF,TGTGCCAGCAGTTACTCCCGGGGGGGCATGTCCTACGAGCAGTACTTC